This T cell receptor beta chain was found in a study of T cells after yellow fever vaccination. About the research overall: Libraries from low-cell-number fractions were prepared with the SMART-Seq v4 Ultra Low Input RNA kit.

This clonotype has at least ten counts. MiXCR was run by TCRdb on the 5' RACE reads, yielding one entry per CDR3 protein. The sample carries 230,000 or so distinct CDR3 sequences, 5.5% to 8.5% recorded once. The CDR3 length is 14 residues. Per the germline V gene, CDR1 is SGHAT and CDR2 is FQNNGV. Trimming removed 4 bases at V and 0 bases at J, with 7 bases between. The source was CD4+ T cells sorted from PBMCs, collected on the day of the yellow fever booster vaccination. The rearrangement links TRBV11-2 to TRBJ2-1; D is unclear. The sequence came from a man younger than 40 who received the YFV17D yellow fever vaccine. CDR3 bases: TGTGCCAGCAGCTCCGGTCCCTCCTACAATGAGCAGTTCTTC. Translation gives CASSSGPSYNEQFF.